This T cell receptor (beta chain) was sequenced during a study of cytomegalovirus exposure and HLA in healthy donors (dated by TCRdb to 2015 to 2018). The study in broad terms: An earlier analysis of several hundred of the donors reported approximately 290 Gb of sequence data and 100 million to 140 million unique TCR beta sequences from some 180 million T cells. An early release covering roughly 640 HLA-typed donors comprised about 300 gigabases of sequencing data and approximately 85 million unique TCR sequences. The genetic ancestry cluster associated with self-reported Caucasian donors included 81% of the roughly 390 genotyped donors. The aim of the study was to test whether cataloging public T cell receptors could identify signatures of past pathogen exposure. The study profiled the T cell repertoires of 500 to 800 subjects by immunosequencing and related them to cytomegalovirus serostatus. A separate validation cohort of 100 to 150 different subjects was used in addition to the 666-subject first cohort. To predict cytomegalovirus infection status, the study brought together high-throughput TCR immunosequencing, statistical association of individual TCRs with disease status, and machine learning. To study patterns of TCR occurrence, a later analysis re-analyzed previously published TCR beta repertoires from more than 550 donors and added high-resolution HLA genotyping. The later analysis used no new phenotypic data to find candidate immune exposures, relying instead on TCR beta sequences and their occurrence across donors. An earlier analysis of around 580 of the donors used high-throughput TCR beta sequencing to judge whether each TCR beta V gene segment behaved as functional or pseudogenic. Donor age, sex, ethnicity and CMV serostatus were compiled alongside the repertoire data. Genome-wide SNP genotypes for about three fifths of the roughly 670 donors were used in a later genetic analysis, which treated that subset as a discovery cohort. All discovery cohort repertoires had been generated using a single sequencing platform. Class I and class II HLA loci were covered by the typing at four-digit resolution. Typing coverage differed by locus: A, B, C, DRB1 and DQB1 were typed in roughly 620-640 donors, DQA1 in 500 to 550, DPA1 in 606, and DPB1 in 472. Four or five DR-DQ haplotypes were treated as single units for association and clustering because of strong linkage in the cohort. Across some 400 genotyped donors of the cohort, an average of approximately 240,000 unique TCR beta nucleotide sequences per donor were sequenced, and roughly 17% of those sequences were non-productive.

Points the paper makes about the study in general: The study gave a list of under 200 TCR beta chains associated with cytomegalovirus. In a later analysis, several top co-occurrence clusters were reported to appear linked to parvovirus B19, influenza, CMV and Epstein-Barr virus. The 87-base-pair reads could not distinguish some IMGT-functional V segments, including TRBV6-2 and TRBV6-3, so those segments were excluded. In a later analysis, the rate of TCR association differed among HLA loci, with DRB1 alleles having the most associated TCRs and HLA-C alleles having the fewest. According to a later analysis, most CMV-associated TCR beta chains appeared to be HLA-restricted, and the HLA associations seemed to be driven largely by CMV exposure. The classifier was reported to diagnose cytomegalovirus status with high specificity and sensitivity in both the original and validation cohorts. Roughly uniform sequencing depth across donors was assumed in presence/absence analyses, although this assumption may not hold. V-gene and J-gene trimming of TCR beta chains was associated with a missense DCLRE1C variant in a later genetic analysis, and the association was replicated in an independent cohort. In an earlier analysis of 587 of the donors, most TCR beta V segments appeared in productive rearrangements about 87% or about 30% of the time, broadly matching IMGT annotations. It was suggested by the authors that the approach could potentially be generalized to other disease states and immunological phenotypes. While some public TCRs were present in many individuals, most TCR sequences turned up only very rarely across donors. Specific HLA alleles were associated with roughly 17,000 TCR beta sequences at a false discovery rate of 0.05 in a later analysis. Compared with the roughly 670-donor mean, donors in an Asian-associated ancestry cluster had fewer N-insertions in productive TCRs, according to a later genetic analysis. Correlated functional status among segregating V segments might be attributable to linkage disequilibrium, but an unknown experimental factor could not be ruled out. A later analysis found that HLA-associated TCR beta chains were more clonally expanded and had lower generation probabilities than equally common non-associated chains. A few of the identified cytomegalovirus-associated TCR beta chains were confirmed in vitro to be specific for cytomegalovirus antigens. A further reported finding was that TCR beta sequences accurately predicted the HLA-A and HLA-B alleles for most subjects in the first cohort. Some 16 rarely observed V segments, including chromosome 9 orphons, were excluded from the earlier analysis of about 500 of the donors because counts were too low. A group of highly shared sequence variants was considered likely to be a technical artifact of the sequencing pipeline. This cohort had only TCR beta chains sequenced, and the lack of alpha or paired-chain data limited which features could be detected. Because HLA typing was missing for some donors at each locus, association tests included only the typed subset. Strong co-occurrence of HLA alleles, especially DR and DQ, made assigning TCR associations to individual alleles difficult. CMV serostatus was the only immune exposure information available for the cohort.

From the cysteine through the phenylalanine, the CDR3 covers 13 amino acids. The sequence is cut down to CDR3 DNA, 39 bases in frame from base 1. CDR1 SEHNR and CDR2 FQNEAQ were looked up in the germline V gene (reference sequence). Cut back by 1 base and 8 bases, the V and J ends lie 11 bases apart. Library creation used the immunoSEQ multiplex PCR assay. For the multiplex PCR, a mixture combining 60 forward primers for TCR Vbeta segments and 13 reverse primers for TCR Jbeta segments was used. Amplification of the CDR3 region of rearranged TCR beta genes was performed with a multiplex PCR assay on genomic DNA. On the Illumina HiSeq System, the amplified TCR beta libraries were sequenced as 87-base-pair reads. From the authors' description of their analysis: In a later analysis, approximately 74 million unique TCR beta chains were counted across the 650 to 700 repertoires, and roughly 11 million of these chains were shared by at least two donors. To remove PCR and sequencing errors, raw reads were error-corrected and collapsed into unique sequences using a nearest-neighbor algorithm that merged closely related sequences. V, D and J gene segments were assigned by aligning CDR3 sequences to IMGT reference sequences. For a sequence to be retained, a match of at least six nucleotides was required to both a V gene segment and a J gene segment. Rearrangements were called productive when the CDR3 lacked stop codons and stayed in frame with V and J; all others were non-productive. Following IMGT convention, CDR3 was defined as the stretch from the second conserved V-encoded cysteine to the conserved J-encoded phenylalanine. Sequences without an unambiguous match to a single V gene segment were excluded from the earlier analysis of almost 600 of the donors. In an earlier analysis of 587 of the donors, a V segment was called functional when productive rearrangements were above 56.7%, and segregating when the standard deviation between donors exceeded 5%. A statistical classification framework was built to diagnose cytomegalovirus status from the catalog of TCR beta chain sequences. V and J gene assignment, in a later analysis, came from comparing TCR nucleotide sequences with IMGT/GENE-DB human TR gene sequences. A later analysis assigned CDR3 sequences and most-parsimonious VDJ recombination scenarios with the TCRdist pipeline. A later analysis defined each TCR beta chain by its CDR3 amino acid sequence plus V-gene family, and excluded reads lacking a unique V-gene family. As a way to deal with suspected cross-contamination and a sequencing artifact, a later analysis dropped hundreds of nucleotide sequences that were highly shared and had low generation probability. In a later analysis, a clonal expansion index was calculated for each public chain from normalized within-repertoire ranks of inferred template counts. Generation probabilities in a later analysis came from a VDJ recombination model fitted to out-of-frame rearrangements, and those results were checked against IGoR. Hypergeometric tests were used in a later analysis to score TCR-TCR, TCR-HLA and TCR-CMV co-occurrence, with a repertoire-size bias correction applied to the TCR pairs. In a later analysis, false discovery rates were estimated by permuting HLA or CMV assignments 20 times. A later analysis grouped co-occurring TCRs with DBSCAN, adding TCRdist sequence similarity when clustering within HLA-allele-positive subsets. Repertoires with fewer than 30,000 or more than 120,000 public chains, plus five repertoires with anomalous nucleotide sharing, were excluded from co-occurrence clustering. In its TCRdb copy, this immuneACCESS table keeps in-frame sequences only and misses some clones. Where compared with another copy, unresolved V genes explain less than half of these, and the others have no known cause. The V and J calls and clone size are taken from that table; D and trimming were inferred from the DNA. The sample data list around 140,000 clones, and roughly three quarters of these were observed just once. The top ten constitute 2.5% to 3% of the sample.

In total, 600 or so healthy bone marrow donors made up the cohort. At the time of sampling, every cohort member was nominally healthy, though immune exposures that went unrecorded were likely present. The donor was CMV seronegative and belonged to the group of around 400 seronegative cohort members. A peripheral blood sample was provided by each donor, and peripheral blood mononuclear cells were used for TCR beta sequencing. The Qiagen DNeasy Blood Extraction Kit was used to extract genomic DNA from the blood cell samples. This clone has only a few counts. Its target antigen remains unknown. No qualities accompany the bases; no much larger clone lies one base away.

Sequencing input: PBMCs. Recombination linked TRBV7-9 to TRBJ1-1; no D gene call is confident. This clonotype was sampled from a female donor in good health and CMV-seronegative. The CDR3 loop reads CASSLEVGVEAFF. The bases read TGTGCCAGCAGCTTAGAGGTGGGAGTAGAAGCTTTCTTT.